This is a list of T cell receptor beta chains from one sample in a study of cytomegalovirus exposure and HLA in healthy donors. The method was immunoSEQ multiplex PCR; TCRdb's version includes in-frame clones alone and lacks a portion of them. The top ten hold 8.4% of the sample, which has approximately 110,000 clones, roughly 67% seen once. Sequenced: PBMCs. The receptors were sampled from a man aged 35-49 years in good health and CMV-seronegative. The CDR3 runs from the conserved cysteine through the conserved F or W. Fields, in order: CDR3 length, clone size, V gene, CDR3 protein. A row's size may be missing; if present it is once, few, many or a size class.

12 . TRBV18 CASSPSTYGYTF
14 few TRBV18 CASSPGLSQETQYF
13 once TRBV7-2 CASSRTGGPEAFF
14 . TRBV5-4 CASSLNRGQNTIYF
15 . TRBV2 CASSPGRQGNQPQHF
14 . TRBV7-6 CASSAGGGAYEQYF
14 . TRBV6-6 CASSYSQGGYEQYF
15 few TRBV7-3 CASSSTGGVNNEQFF
12 . TRBV7-7 CASSPPGETQYF
15 few TRBV11-2 CASSLGPGGNSPLHF
16 . TRBV10-3 CAISDLGRTYNSPLHF
12 . TRBV2 CALRTTSYEQYF
15 . TRBV6-1 CASSSGEGSTDTQYF
15 few TRBV5-4 CASSLNRANTGELFF
17 . TRBV5-8 CASSTVKSRGYDNEQFF
15 . TRBV6-1 CASSEGGARIEKLFF
13 . TRBV5-6 CASSLDAENGYTF
16 . TRBV19 CASSIEGRSGANVLTF
15 . TRBV4-3 CASSLSQGGTDTQYF
13 . TRBV7-9 CASGRGNDYGYTF
15 . TRBV25-1 CASSVQDRVLDTQYF
16 . TRBV5-1 CASSLEGGGNTGELFF
13 . TRBV30 CAGSRDRGNTQYF
22 . TRBV15 CATSRETAVRTSGGWSYNEQFF
13 . TRBV4-3 CASSQNGGDEQYF
14 . TRBV6-5 CASTLSGGNYGYTF
14 once TRBV7-2 CASRGGRDNYEQYF
15 . TRBV7-2 CASSLDGSLGNEQFF
14 . TRBV5-4 CASSLGTGGGGYTF
14 . TRBV7-2 CASSPQTASYEQYF
16 once TRBV6-4 CASSDSASGHTDTQYF
17 . TRBV4-1 CASSQAGKGDSNQPQHF
13 . TRBV6-5 CASSYGGGTEAFF
12 . TRBV7-9 CASSQDRYEQYF
15 . TRBV7-2 CASSREGQGDQPQHF
12 once TRBV7-9 CASSPAAYEQYF
14 . TRBV5-5 CASSPTSRPYEQYF
18 . TRBV6-1 CASSETTGGIRTNEKLFF
12 few TRBV6-6 CASSYSSYEQYF
13 . TRBV28 CASGQGKAYGYTF